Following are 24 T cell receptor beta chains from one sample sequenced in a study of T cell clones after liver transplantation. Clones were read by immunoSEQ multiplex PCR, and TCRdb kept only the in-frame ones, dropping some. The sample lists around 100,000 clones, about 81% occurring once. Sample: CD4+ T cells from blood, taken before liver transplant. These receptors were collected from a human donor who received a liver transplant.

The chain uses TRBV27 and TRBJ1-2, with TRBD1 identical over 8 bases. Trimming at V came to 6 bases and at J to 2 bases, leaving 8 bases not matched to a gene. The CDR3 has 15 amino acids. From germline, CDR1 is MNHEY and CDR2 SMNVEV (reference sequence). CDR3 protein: CASSLGQGRNYGYTF. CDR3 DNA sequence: TGTGCCAGCAGCCTCGGACAGGGAAGGAACTATGGCTACACCTTC.

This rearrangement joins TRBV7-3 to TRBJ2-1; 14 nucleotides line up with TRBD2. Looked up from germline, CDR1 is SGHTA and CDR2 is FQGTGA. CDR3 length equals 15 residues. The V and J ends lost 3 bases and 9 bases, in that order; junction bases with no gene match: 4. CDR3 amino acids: CASSFRTSGRSEQFF. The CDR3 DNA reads TGTGCCAGCAGCTTCAGGACTAGCGGGAGGAGTGAGCAGTTCTTC.

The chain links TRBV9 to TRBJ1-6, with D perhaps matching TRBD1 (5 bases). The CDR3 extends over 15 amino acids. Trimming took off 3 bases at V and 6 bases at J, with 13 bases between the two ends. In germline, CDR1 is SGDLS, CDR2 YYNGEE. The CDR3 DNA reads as TGTGCCAGCAGCGATCGGGGAGGGGTTAATTCACCCCTCCACTTT. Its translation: CASSDRGGVNSPLHF.

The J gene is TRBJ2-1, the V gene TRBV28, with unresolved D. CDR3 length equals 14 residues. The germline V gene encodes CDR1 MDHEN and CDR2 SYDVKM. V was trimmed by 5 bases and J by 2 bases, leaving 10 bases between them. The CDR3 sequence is CASSLQRPYNEQFF. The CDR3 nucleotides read TGTGCCAGCAGTCTTCAAAGGCCCTACAATGAGCAGTTCTTC.

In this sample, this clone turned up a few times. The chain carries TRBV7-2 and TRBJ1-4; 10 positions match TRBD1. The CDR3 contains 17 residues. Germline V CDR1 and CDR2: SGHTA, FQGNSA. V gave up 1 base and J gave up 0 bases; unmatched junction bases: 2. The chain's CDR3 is CASSLVGQGATNEKLFF. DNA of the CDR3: TGTGCCAGCAGCTTAGTAGGACAGGGGGCAACTAATGAAAAACTGTTTTTT.

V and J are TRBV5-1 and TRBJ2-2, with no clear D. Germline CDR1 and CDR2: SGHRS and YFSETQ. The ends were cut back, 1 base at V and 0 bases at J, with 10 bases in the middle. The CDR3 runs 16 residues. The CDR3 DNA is TGCGCCAGCAGCTTGTTAGAAAGAGCGAACACCGGGGAGCTGTTTTTT. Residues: CASSLLERANTGELFF.

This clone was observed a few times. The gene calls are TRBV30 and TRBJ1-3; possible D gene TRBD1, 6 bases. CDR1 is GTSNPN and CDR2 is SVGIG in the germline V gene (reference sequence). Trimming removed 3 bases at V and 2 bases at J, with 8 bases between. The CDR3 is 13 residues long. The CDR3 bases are TGTGCCTGGAGCAGGGACACTGGAAACACCATATATTTT. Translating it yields CAWSRDTGNTIYF.

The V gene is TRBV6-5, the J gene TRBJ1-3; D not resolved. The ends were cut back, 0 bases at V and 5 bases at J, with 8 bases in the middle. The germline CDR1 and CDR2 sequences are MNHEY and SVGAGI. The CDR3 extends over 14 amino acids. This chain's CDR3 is CASSYSIGRNTIYF. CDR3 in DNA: TGTGCCAGCAGTTACTCTATCGGGAGAAACACCATATATTTT.

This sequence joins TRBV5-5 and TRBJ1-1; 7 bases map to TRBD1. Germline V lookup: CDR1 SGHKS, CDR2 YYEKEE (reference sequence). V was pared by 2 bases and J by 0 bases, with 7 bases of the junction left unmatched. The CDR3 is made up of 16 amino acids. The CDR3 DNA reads TGTGCCAGCAGCTTAGGGGACAGAGTGATGAACACTGAAGCTTTCTTT. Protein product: CASSLGDRVMNTEAFF.

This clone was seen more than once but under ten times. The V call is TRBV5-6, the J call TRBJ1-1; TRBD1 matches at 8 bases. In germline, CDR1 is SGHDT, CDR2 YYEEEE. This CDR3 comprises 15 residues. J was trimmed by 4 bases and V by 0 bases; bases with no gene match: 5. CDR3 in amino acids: CASSLARGRGTEAFF. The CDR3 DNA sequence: TGTGCCAGCAGCTTGGCCAGGGGGCGCGGCACTGAAGCTTTCTTT.

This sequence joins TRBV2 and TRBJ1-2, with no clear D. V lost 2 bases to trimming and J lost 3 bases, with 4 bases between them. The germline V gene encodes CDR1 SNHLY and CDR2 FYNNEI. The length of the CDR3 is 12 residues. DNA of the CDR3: TGTGCCAGCAGTGAAAGGTACTATGGCTACACCTTC. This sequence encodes CASSERYYGYTF.

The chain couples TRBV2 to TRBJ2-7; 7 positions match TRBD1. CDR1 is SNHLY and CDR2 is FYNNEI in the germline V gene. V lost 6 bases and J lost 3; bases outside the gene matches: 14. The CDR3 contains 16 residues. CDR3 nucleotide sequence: TGTGCCAGCAGGATAATTCCCGTCGGGACAGTCTACGAGCAGTACTTC. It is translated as CASRIIPVGTVYEQYF.

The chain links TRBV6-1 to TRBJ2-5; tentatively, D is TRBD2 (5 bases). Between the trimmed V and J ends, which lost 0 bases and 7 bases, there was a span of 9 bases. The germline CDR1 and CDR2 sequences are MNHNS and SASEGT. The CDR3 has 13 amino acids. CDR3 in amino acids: CASSEAKGRTQYF. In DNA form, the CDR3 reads TGTGCCAGCAGTGAAGCAAAAGGGAGGACCCAGTACTTC.

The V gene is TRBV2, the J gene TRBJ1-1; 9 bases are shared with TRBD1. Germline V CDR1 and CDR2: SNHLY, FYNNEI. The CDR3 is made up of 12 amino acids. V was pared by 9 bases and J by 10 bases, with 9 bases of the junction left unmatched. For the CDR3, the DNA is TGTGCCAGTTTGAGACAGGGGGATGGAGCTTTCTTT. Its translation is CASLRQGDGAFF.

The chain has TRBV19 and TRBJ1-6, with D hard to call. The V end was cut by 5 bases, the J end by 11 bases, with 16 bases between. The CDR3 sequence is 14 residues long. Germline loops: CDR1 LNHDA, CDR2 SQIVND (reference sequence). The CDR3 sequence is CASSPAPAAAPLHF. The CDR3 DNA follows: TGTGCCAGTAGTCCCGCCCCGGCAGCCGCACCCCTCCACTTT.

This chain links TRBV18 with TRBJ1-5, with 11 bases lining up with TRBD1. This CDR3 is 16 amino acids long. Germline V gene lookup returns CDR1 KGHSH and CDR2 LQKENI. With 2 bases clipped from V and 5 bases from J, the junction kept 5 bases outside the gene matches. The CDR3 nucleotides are TGTGCCAGCTCACCAAGGACAGGGGGCGGCGATCAGCCCCAGCATTTT. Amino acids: CASSPRTGGGDQPQHF.

The CDR3 nucleotides are TGTGCCAGTGGACTAGCGGGAGGGCCTGGGGCCAAAAACATTCAGTACTTC. Translating it yields CASGLAGGPGAKNIQYF. V usage is TRBV28 and J usage is TRBJ2-4; 15 bases are a match to TRBD2. Germline CDR1 MDHEN, CDR2 SYDVKM. This CDR3 contains 17 residues. Trimming took 9 bases from V and 1 from J; bases not matched to a gene: 7.

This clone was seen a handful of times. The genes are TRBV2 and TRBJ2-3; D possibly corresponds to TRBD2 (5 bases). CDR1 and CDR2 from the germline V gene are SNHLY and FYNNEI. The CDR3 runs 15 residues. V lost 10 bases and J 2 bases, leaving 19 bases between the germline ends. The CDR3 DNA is TGTGCCACCCGCCTCTTCGGCGGGTCCACAGATACGCAGTATTTT. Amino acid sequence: CATRLFGGSTDTQYF.

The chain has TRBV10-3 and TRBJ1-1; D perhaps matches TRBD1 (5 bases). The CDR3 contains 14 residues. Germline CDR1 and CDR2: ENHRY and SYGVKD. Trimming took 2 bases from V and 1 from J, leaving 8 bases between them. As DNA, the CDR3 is TGTGCCATCAGTGAGCCGGGACGGAACACTGAAGCTTTCTTT. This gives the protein CAISEPGRNTEAFF.

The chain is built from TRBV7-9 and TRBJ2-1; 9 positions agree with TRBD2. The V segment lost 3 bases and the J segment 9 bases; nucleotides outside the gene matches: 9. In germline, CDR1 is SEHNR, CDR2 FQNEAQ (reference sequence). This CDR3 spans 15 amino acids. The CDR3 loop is CASSFSGRDLSEQFF. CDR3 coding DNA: TGTGCCAGCAGCTTTAGCGGGAGAGATTTATCTGAGCAGTTCTTC.

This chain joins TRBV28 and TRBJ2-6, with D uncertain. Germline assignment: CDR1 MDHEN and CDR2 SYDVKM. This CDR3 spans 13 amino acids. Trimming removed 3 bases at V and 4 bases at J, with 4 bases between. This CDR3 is CASSLGGANVLTF. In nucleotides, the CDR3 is TGTGCCAGCAGTTTGGGAGGGGCCAACGTCCTGACTTTC.

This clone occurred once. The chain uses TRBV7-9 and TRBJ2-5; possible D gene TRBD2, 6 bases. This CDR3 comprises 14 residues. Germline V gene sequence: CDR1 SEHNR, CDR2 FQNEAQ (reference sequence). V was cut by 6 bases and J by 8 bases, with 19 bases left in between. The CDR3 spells CASRQAEGPLTQYF. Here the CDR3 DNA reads TGTGCCAGCAGGCAGGCGGAGGGCCCGTTAACCCAGTACTTC.

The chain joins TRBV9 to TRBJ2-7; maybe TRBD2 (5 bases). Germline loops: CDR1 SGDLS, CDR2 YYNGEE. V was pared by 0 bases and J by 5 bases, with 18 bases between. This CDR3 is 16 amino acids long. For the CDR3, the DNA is TGTGCCAGCAGCGTAGACTGGTCAGCCCGGAGGAACGAGCAGTACTTC. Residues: CASSVDWSARRNEQYF.

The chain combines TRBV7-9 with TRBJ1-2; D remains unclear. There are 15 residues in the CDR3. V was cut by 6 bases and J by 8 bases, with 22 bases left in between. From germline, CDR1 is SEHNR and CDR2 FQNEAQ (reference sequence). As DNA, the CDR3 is TGTGCCAGCAGACTTCAAGGGTGGGAGGTTGGCGGCTACACCTTC. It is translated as CASRLQGWEVGGYTF.